Below are 14 T cell receptor beta chains sequenced from a single sample in a study of beta chain features in type 1 diabetes. Expressed TCRB transcripts were sequenced, since all the RNA that had been isolated was reverse transcribed. Repertoires were generated with immunoSEQ multiplex PCR, while TCRdb's copy carries only in-frame clones and drops some. This sample has under 450,000 clones; approximately 15% occur once, and the top ten carry 0.035% to 0.045%. Input material: naive CD4+ T cells from blood. Receptor source: a man aged 30 to 45 in good health.

This clone was seen only a few times. The gene calls are TRBV9 and TRBJ2-5; 8 bases are shared with TRBD2. V lost 0 bases, J lost 4 bases, and 2 bases stayed unmatched. The germline CDR1 and CDR2 sequences are SGDLS and YYNGEE. CDR3 length: 14 amino acids. CDR3 bases: TGTGCCAGCAGCGTAGCTAGCGGGTTAGAGACCCAGTACTTC. It translates to CASSVASGLETQYF.

The chain combines TRBV9 with TRBJ1-2; 8 nucleotides agree with TRBD1. This CDR3 region has 13 residues. From germline, CDR1 is SGDLS and CDR2 YYNGEE. The junction had 4 bases not matched to a gene; V was cut back by 6 bases and J by 3 bases. CDR3 amino acids: CASTQGQDYGYTF. The CDR3 region has the DNA TGTGCCAGCACCCAGGGACAGGACTATGGCTACACCTTC.

This clone has just a few counts. The rearrangement uses TRBV2 and TRBJ2-5, with D possibly matching TRBD1 (6 bases). V was cut by 7 bases and J by 4 bases, with 13 bases left in between. This CDR3 is 13 amino acids long. The germline gives CDR1 SNHLY, CDR2 FYNNEI. The CDR3 DNA sequence: TGTGCCAGCATTAGGGCGACAGGAGAGACCCAGTACTTC. This encodes CASIRATGETQYF.

This clone was recorded a few times. The chain employs TRBV6-5 and TRBJ2-5; D possibly corresponds to TRBD1 (6 bases). The V end was cut by 5 bases, the J end by 5 bases, with 6 bases between. Per germline, CDR1 MNHEY and CDR2 SVGAGI. The CDR3 sequence is 11 residues long. CDR3: CASSQGETQYF. The CDR3, as DNA: TGTGCCAGCAGTCAGGGGGAGACCCAGTACTTC.

The chain employs TRBV18 and TRBJ2-3; D gene unclear. CDR3 length equals 14 residues. Trimming removed 5 bases from V and 0 bases from J, with 9 bases in between. Germline V lookup: CDR1 KGHSH, CDR2 LQKENI. The CDR3 loop reads CASSAPPSTDTQYF. CDR3 bases: TGTGCCAGCTCAGCCCCTCCCAGCACAGATACGCAGTATTTT.

This clone was seen a few times. The chain joins TRBV19 to TRBJ2-7; 12 bases map to TRBD2. Germline assignment: CDR1 LNHDA and CDR2 SQIVND (reference sequence). The CDR3 covers 15 residues. V shed 0 bases, J shed 9 bases, and the junction held 6 bases outside the gene matches. The DNA for the CDR3 is TGTGCCAGTAGTATAGACGCTAGCGGGAGGGCCGGGCAGTACGTC. Translated: CASSIDASGRAGQYV.

The chain joins TRBV29-1 to TRBJ2-7; possibly TRBD1 or TRBD2 for D (5 bases each). The CDR3 length is 14 residues. Trimming took off 7 bases at V and 3 bases at J, with 19 bases between the two ends. Per germline, CDR1 SQVTM and CDR2 ANQGSEA. CDR3 nucleotides: TGCAGCGGACTGGGGGTGGGGCATTACTACGAGCAGTACGTC. Its translation is CSGLGVGHYYEQYV.

V is TRBV4-3 and J is TRBJ2-1; TRBD2 aligns across 8 bases. Trimming removed 4 bases from V and 0 bases from J; junction bases left unmatched: 8. The CDR3 runs to 17 residues. Germline values: CDR1 LGHNA, CDR2 YSLEER. CDR3 DNA: TGCGCCAGCAGCCGGGGGAGCGGGGGCCTCTCCTACAATGAGCAGTTCTTC. Protein: CASSRGSGGLSYNEQFF.

This clone was seen more than once but under ten times. The chain links TRBV18 to TRBJ2-2, with D uncertain. This CDR3 comprises 15 residues. CDR1 and CDR2 from the germline V gene are KGHSH and LQKENI. Trimming stripped 2 bases from V and 3 bases from J, with 10 bases between. The chain's CDR3 is CASSPSLTDTGELFF. In DNA, the CDR3 is TGTGCCAGCTCACCAAGTCTTACGGACACCGGGGAGCTGTTTTTT. The whole variable domain, remainder taken from reference TRBV18 and TRBJ2-2, is NAGVMQNPRHLVRRRGQEARLRCSPMKGHSHVYWYRQLPEEGLKFMVYLQKENIIDESGMPKERFSAEFPKEGPSILRIQQVVRGDSAAYFCASSPSLTDTGELFFGEGSRLTVL.

The chain has TRBV6-1 and TRBJ1-2; D is perhaps TRBD1 (5 bases). The CDR3 is made up of 12 amino acids. The germline V gene has CDR1 MNHNS and CDR2 SASEGT. Trimming removed 8 bases from V and 4 bases from J, with 11 bases in between. The CDR3 sequence is CASSGDGYGYTF. In DNA form, the CDR3 reads TGTGCCAGCTCCGGGGACGGCTATGGCTACACCTTC.

This clone has a handful of counts. The chain uses TRBV7-9 and TRBJ2-2; D is unclear. The germline gives CDR1 SEHNR, CDR2 FQNEAQ (reference sequence). V was trimmed by 5 bases and J by 1 base, leaving 14 bases between them. This CDR3 is built from 16 residues. CDR3 sequence: CASSDLSGGNTGELFF. The CDR3 nucleotides are TGTGCCAGCAGCGACCTTTCAGGCGGGAACACCGGGGAGCTGTTTTTT.

This clone was counted only a few times. The chain links TRBV13 to TRBJ2-3; D unclear. With 0 bases removed from V and 2 bases from J, the gap between germline ends came to 0 bases. Germline V gene lookup returns CDR1 PRHDT and CDR2 FYEKMQ (reference sequence). The CDR3 spans 12 residues. The CDR3 spells CASSLGTDTQYF. The DNA for the CDR3 is TGTGCCAGCAGCTTAGGCACAGATACGCAGTATTTT.

This chain uses TRBV7-2 with TRBJ2-3, with TRBD2 as a possible D gene (5 bases). The V gene's germline CDR1 is SGHTA and CDR2 FQGNSA. V was clipped by 6 bases and J by 6 bases, with 19 bases between them. The CDR3 is 15 amino acids. CDR3 sequence: CASSLAGLPSDTQYF. DNA of the CDR3: TGTGCCAGCAGTCTTGCTGGACTGCCGTCCGATACGCAGTATTTT. The complete variable domain, with remaining parts taken from reference TRBV7-2 and TRBJ2-3, reads GAGVSQSPSNKVTEKGKDVELRCDPISGHTALYWYRQSLGQGLEFLIYFQGNSAPDKSGLPSDRFSAERTGGSVSTLTIQRTQQEDSAVYLCASSLAGLPSDTQYFGPGTRLTVL.

V usage is TRBV7-2 and J usage is TRBJ2-5, with 8 bases that match TRBD2. The V segment lost 8 bases and the J segment 4 bases; nucleotides outside the gene matches: 12. Germline V CDR1 and CDR2: SGHTA, FQGNSA. The CDR3 spans 15 residues. Here the CDR3 reads CASGLLRGGRETQYF. The DNA of the CDR3 is TGTGCCAGCGGACTCTTACGGGGGGGCCGAGAGACCCAGTACTTC.